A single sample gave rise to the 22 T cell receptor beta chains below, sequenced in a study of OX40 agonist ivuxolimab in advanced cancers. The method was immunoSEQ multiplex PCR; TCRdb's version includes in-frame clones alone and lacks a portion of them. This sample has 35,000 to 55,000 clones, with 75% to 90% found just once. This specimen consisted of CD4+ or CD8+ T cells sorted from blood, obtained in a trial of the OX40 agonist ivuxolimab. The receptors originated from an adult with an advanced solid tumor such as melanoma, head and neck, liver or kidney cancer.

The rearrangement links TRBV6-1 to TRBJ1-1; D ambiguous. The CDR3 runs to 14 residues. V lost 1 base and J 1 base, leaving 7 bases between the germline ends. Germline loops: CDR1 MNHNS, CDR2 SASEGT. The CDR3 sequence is CASSEEPGNTEAFF. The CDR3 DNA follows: TGTGCCAGCAGTGAAGAACCGGGGAACACTGAAGCTTTCTTT.

The CDR3 loop reads CSVARWSTEAFF. The CDR3 bases are TGCAGCGTTGCGCGTTGGTCCACTGAAGCTTTCTTT. The chain carries TRBV29-1 and TRBJ1-1; D remains unclear. From germline, CDR1 is SQVTM and CDR2 ANQGSEA. This CDR3 is 12 amino acids long. The V end was cut by 4 bases, the J end by 4 bases, with 10 bases between. The full variable domain, completed using reference TRBV29-1 and TRBJ1-1, is SAVISQKPSRDICQRGTSLTIQCQVDSQVTMMFWYRQQPGQSLTLIATANQGSEATYESGFVIDKFPISRPNLTFSTLTVSNMSPEDSSIYLCSVARWSTEAFFGQGTRLTVV.

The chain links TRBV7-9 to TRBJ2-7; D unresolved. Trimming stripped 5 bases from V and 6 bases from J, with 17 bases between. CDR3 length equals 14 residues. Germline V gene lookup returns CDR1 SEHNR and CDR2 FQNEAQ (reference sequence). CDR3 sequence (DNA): TGTGCCAGCAGCCCGACGCAAAGGGAAGGCGAGCAGTACTTC. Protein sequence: CASSPTQREGEQYF.

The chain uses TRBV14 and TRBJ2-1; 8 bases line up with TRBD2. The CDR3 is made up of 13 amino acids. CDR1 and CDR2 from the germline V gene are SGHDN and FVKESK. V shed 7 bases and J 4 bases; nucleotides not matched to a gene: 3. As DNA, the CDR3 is TGTGCCAGCACTAGCGGGCCTTACAATGAGCAGTTCTTC. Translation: CASTSGPYNEQFF. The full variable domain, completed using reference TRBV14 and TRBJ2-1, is EAGVTQFPSHSVIEKGQTVTLRCDPISGHDNLYWYRRVMGKEIKFLLHFVKESKQDESGMPNNRFLAERTGGTYSTLKVQPAELEDSGVYFCASTSGPYNEQFFGPGTRLTVL.

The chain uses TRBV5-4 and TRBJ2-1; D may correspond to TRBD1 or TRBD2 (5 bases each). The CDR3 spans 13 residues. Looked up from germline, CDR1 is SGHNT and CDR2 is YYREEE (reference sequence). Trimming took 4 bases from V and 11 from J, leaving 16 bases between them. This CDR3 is CASSQTGTLKQFF. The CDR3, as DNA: TGTGCCAGCAGCCAGACCGGGACCTTGAAGCAGTTCTTC.

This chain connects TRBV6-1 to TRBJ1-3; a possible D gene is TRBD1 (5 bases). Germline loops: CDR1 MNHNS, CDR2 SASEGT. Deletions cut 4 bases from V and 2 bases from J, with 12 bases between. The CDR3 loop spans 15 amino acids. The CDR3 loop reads CASSVGGGAGNTIYF. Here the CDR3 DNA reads TGTGCCAGCAGTGTGGGAGGAGGGGCTGGAAACACCATATATTTT.

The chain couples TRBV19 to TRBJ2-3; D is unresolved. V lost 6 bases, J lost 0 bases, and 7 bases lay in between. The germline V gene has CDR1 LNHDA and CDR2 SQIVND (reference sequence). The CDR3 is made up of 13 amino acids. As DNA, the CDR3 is TGTGCCAGTAGGCCCTCAAGCACAGATACGCAGTATTTT. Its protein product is CASRPSSTDTQYF.

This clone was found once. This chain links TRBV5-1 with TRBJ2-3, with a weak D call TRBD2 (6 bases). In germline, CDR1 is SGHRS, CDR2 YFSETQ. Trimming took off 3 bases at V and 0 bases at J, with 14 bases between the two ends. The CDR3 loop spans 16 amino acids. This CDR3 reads CASSSLAVFSTDTQYF. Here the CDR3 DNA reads TGCGCCAGCAGCTCATTAGCGGTTTTTAGCACAGATACGCAGTATTTT.

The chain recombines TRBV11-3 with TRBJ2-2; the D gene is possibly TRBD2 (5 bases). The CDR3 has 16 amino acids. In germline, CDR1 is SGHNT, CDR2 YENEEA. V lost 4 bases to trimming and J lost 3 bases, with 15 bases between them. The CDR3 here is CASSSERAADTGELFF. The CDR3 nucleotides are TGTGCCAGCAGCTCAGAGAGGGCCGCGGACACCGGGGAGCTGTTTTTT.

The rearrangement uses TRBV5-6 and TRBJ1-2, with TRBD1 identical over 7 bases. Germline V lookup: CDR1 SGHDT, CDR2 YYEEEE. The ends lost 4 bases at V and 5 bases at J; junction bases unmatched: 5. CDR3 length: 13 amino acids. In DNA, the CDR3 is TGTGCCAGCAGCCAAGGACAGGTTTATGGCTACACCTTC. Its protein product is CASSQGQVYGYTF. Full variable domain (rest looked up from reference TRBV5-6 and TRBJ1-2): DAGVTQSPTHLIKTRGQQVTLRCSPKSGHDTVSWYQQALGQGPQFIFQYYEEEERQRGNFPDRFSGHQFPNYSSELNVNALLLGDSALYLCASSQGQVYGYTFGSGTRLTVV.

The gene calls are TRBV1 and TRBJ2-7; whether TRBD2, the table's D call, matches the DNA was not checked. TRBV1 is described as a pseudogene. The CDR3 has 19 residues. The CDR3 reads CTSRKRTSGRVGPTYEQYF. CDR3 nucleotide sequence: TGCACCAGCAGGAAAAGGACTAGCGGGAGGGTAGGGCCCACCTACGAGCAGTACTTC.

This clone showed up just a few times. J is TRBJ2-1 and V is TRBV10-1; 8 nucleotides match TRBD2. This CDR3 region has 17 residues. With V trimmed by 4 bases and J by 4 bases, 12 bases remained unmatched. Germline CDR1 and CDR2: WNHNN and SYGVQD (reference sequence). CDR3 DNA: TGCGCCAGCAGTGGTTCCCTAGCGGGTGGGCCTTACAATGAGCAGTTCTTC. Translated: CASSGSLAGGPYNEQFF.

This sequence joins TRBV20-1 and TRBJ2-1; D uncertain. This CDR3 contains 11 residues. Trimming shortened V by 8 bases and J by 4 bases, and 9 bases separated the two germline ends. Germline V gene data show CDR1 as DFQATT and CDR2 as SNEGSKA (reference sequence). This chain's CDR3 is CSTHSYNEQFF. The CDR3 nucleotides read TGCAGTACCCACAGTTACAATGAGCAGTTCTTC.

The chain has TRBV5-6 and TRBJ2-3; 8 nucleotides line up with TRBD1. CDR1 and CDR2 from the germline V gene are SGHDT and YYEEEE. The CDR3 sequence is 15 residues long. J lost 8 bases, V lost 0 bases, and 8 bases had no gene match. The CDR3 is CASSLDRGQGITQYF. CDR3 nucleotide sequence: TGTGCCAGCAGCTTGGACCGCGGACAGGGTATTACGCAGTATTTT.

DNA for the CDR3: TGTGCCAGCAGTTTTGCTTTGGGCGGCTACACCTTC. Protein sequence: CASSFALGGYTF. J is TRBJ1-2 and V is TRBV28; no firm D call. The CDR3 is 12 residues long. From germline, CDR1 is MDHEN and CDR2 SYDVKM. V lost 3 bases and J 8 bases, leaving 10 bases between the germline ends.

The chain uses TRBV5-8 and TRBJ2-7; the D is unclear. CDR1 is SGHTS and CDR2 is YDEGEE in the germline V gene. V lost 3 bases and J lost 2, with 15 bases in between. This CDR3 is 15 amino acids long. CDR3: CASSSEWTATYEQYF. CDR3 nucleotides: TGTGCCAGCAGCTCGGAATGGACGGCAACCTACGAGCAGTACTTC.

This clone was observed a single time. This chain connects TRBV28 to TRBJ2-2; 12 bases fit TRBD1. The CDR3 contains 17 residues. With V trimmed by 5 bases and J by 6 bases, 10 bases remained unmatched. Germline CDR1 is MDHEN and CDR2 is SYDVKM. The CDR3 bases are TGTGCCAGCAGTCTGCGGGACAGGGGGCGCTTTCCCGGGGAGCTGTTTTTT. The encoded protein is CASSLRDRGRFPGELFF.

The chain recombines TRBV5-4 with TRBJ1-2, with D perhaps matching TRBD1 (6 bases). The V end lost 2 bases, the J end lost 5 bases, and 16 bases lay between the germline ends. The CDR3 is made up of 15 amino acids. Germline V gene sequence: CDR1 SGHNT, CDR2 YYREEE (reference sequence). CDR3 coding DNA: TGTGCCAGCAGCTTACCTACGACAGGTGAATATGGCTACACCTTC. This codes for CASSLPTTGEYGYTF.

The CDR3: CASSSSSSYEQYF. As DNA, the CDR3 is TGTGCCAGCAGCTCGAGCAGCTCCTACGAGCAGTACTTC. This chain links TRBV7-2 with TRBJ2-7, with unresolved D. Germline V CDR1 and CDR2: SGHTA, FQGNSA. This CDR3 has 13 amino acids. Trimming shortened V by 4 bases and J by 0 bases, and 7 bases separated the two germline ends.

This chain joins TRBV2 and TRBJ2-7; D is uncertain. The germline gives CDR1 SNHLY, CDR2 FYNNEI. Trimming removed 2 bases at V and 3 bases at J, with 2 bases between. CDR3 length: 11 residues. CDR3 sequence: CASSEFYEQYF. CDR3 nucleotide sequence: TGTGCCAGCAGTGAATTCTACGAGCAGTACTTC.

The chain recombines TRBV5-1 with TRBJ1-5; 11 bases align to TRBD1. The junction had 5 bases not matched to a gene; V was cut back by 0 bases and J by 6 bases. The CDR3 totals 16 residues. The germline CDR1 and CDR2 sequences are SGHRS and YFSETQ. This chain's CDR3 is CASSLGGQGASQPQHF. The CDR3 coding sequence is TGCGCCAGCAGCTTGGGCGGACAGGGGGCAAGTCAGCCCCAGCATTTT.

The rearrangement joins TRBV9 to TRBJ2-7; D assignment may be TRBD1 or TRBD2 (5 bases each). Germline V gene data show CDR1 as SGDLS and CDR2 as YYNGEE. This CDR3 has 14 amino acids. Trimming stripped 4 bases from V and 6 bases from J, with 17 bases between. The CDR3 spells CASSPGPPASEQYF. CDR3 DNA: TGTGCCAGCAGCCCGGGACCTCCCGCATCCGAGCAGTACTTC.